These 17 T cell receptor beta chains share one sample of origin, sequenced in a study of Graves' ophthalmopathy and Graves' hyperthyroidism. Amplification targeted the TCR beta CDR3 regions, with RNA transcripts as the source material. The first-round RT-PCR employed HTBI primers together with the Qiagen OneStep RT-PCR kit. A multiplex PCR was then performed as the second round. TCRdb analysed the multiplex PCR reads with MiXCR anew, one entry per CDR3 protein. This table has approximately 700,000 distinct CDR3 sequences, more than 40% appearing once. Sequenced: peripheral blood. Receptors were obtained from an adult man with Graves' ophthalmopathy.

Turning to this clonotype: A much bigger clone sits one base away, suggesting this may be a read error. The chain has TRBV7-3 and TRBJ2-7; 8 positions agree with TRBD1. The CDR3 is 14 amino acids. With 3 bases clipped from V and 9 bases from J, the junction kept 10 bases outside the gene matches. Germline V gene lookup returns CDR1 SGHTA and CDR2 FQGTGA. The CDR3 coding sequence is TGTGCCAGCAGCTTGTTACAGGGGGTCAACGGGCAGTACTTC. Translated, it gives CASSLLQGVNGQYF. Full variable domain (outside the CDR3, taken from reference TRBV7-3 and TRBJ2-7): GAGVSQTPSNKVTEKGKYVELRCDPISGHTALYWYRQSLGQGPEFLIYFQGTGAADDSGLPNDRFFAVRPEGSVSTLKIQRTERGDSAVYLCASSLLQGVNGQYFGPGTRLTVT.

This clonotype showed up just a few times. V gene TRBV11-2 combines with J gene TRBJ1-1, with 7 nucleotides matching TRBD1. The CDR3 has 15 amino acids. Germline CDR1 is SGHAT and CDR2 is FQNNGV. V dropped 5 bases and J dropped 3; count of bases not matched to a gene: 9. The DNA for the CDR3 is TGTGCCAGCAGCCACCTCAGGGGGAGGTACACTGAAGCTTTCTTT. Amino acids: CASSHLRGRYTEAFF.

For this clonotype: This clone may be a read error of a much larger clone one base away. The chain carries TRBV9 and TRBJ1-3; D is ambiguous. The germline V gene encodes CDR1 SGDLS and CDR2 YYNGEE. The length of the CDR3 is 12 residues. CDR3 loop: CAGSPIGNTIYF. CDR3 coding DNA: TGTGCCGGCAGCCCCATTGGAAACACCATATATTTT. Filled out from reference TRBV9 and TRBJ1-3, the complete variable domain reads DSGVTQTPKHLITATGQRVTLRCSPRSGDLSVYWYQQSLDQGLQFLIQYYNGEERAKGNILERFSAQQFPDLHSELNLSSLELGDSALYFCAGSPIGNTIYFGEGSWLTVV.

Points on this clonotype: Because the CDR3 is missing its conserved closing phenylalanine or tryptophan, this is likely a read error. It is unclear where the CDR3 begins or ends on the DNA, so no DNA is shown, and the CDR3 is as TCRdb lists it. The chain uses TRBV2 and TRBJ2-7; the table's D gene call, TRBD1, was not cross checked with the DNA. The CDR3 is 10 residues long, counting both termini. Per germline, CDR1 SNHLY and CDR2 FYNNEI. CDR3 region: CASSERGLGL.

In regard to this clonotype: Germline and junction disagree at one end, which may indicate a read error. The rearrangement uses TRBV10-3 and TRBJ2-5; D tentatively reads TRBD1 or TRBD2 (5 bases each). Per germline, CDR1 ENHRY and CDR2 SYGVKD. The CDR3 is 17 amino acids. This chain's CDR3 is CAIRKTTGAEYQETQYF. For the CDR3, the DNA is TGTGCCATCAGAAAAACCACCGGGGCAGAGTACCAGGAGACCCAGTACTTC.

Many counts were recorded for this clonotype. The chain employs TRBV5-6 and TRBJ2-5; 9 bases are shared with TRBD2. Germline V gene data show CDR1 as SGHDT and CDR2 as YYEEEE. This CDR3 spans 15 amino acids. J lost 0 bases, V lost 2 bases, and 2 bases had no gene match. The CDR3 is CASSLGLANQETQYF. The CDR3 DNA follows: TGTGCCAGCAGCTTAGGACTAGCGAACCAAGAGACCCAGTACTTC.

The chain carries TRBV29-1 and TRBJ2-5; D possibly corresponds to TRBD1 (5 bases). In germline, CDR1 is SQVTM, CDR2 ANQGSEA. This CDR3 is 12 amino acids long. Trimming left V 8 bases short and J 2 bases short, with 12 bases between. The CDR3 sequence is CSLQQAQETQYF. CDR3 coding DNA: TGCAGCTTACAACAGGCGCAAGAGACCCAGTACTTC.

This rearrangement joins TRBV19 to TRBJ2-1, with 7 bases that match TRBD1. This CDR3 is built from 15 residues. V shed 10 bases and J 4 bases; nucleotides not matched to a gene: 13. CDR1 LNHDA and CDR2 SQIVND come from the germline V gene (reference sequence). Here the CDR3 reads CATQDRAVQYNEQFF. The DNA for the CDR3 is TGTGCCACTCAAGACAGGGCGGTTCAATACAATGAGCAGTTCTTC.

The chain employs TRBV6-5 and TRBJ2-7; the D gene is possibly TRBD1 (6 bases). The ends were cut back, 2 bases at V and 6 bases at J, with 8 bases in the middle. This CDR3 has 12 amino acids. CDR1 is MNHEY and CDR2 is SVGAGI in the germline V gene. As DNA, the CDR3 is TGTGCCAGCAGTTACAGGGGGACCGAGCAGTACTTC. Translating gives CASSYRGTEQYF.

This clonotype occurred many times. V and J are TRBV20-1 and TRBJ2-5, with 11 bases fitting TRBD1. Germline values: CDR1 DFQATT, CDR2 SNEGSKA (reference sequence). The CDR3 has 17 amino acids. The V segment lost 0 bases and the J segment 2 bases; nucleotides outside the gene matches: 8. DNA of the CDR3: TGCAGTGCTAGAGATGCCCCTTGGGACAGGGGGCAAGAGACCCAGTACTTC. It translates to CSARDAPWDRGQETQYF.

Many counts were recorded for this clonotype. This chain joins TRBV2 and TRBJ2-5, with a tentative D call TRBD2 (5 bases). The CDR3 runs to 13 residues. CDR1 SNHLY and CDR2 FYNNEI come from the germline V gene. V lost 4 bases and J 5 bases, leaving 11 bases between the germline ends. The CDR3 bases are TGTGCCAGCAGTGTGGTGGGAGAGGAGACCCAGTACTTC. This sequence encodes CASSVVGEETQYF.

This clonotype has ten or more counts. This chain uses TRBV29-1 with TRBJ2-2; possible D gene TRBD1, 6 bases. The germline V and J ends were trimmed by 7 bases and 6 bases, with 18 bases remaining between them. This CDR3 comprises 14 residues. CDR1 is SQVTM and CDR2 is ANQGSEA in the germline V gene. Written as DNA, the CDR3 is TGCAGCGCAACCTACAGGGATAGGCCCGGGGAGCTGTTTTTT. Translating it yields CSATYRDRPGELFF.

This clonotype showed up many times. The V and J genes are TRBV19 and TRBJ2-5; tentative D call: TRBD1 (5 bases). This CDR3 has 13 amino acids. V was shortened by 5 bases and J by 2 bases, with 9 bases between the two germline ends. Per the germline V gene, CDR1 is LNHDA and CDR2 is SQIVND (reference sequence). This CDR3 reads CASSADSQETQYF. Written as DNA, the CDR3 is TGTGCCAGTAGTGCCGACAGTCAAGAGACCCAGTACTTC.

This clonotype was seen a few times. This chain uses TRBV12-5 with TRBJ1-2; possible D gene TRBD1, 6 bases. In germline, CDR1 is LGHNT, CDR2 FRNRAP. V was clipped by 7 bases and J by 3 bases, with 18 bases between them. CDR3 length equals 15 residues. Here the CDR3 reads CASDLGGDKDYGYTF. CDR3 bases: TGTGCTAGTGATCTCGGCGGGGACAAGGACTATGGCTACACCTTC.

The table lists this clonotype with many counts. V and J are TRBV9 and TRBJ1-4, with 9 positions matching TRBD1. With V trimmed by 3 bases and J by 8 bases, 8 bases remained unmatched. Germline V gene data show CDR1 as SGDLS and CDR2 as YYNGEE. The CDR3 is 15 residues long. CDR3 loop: CASSAGTGSVEKLFF. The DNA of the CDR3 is TGTGCCAGCAGCGCTGGGACAGGGTCTGTGGAAAAACTGTTTTTT. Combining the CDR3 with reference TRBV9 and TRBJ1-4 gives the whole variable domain DSGVTQTPKHLITATGQRVTLRCSPRSGDLSVYWYQQSLDQGLQFLIQYYNGEERAKGNILERFSAQQFPDLHSELNLSSLELGDSALYFCASSAGTGSVEKLFFGSGTQLSVL.

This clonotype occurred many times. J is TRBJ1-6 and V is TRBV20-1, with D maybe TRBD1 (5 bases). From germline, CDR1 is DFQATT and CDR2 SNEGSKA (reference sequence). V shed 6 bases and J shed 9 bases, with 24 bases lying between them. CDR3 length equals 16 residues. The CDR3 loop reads CSATTGTLAFGSPLHF. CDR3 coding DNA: TGCAGTGCAACAACCGGGACCTTGGCCTTCGGTTCACCCCTCCACTTT.

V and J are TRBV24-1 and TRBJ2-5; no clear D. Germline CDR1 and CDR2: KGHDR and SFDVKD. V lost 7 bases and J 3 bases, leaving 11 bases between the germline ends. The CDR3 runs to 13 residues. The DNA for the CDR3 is TGTGCCACCAGAAACAGACCAAAAGAGACCCAGTACTTC. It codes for CATRNRPKETQYF.